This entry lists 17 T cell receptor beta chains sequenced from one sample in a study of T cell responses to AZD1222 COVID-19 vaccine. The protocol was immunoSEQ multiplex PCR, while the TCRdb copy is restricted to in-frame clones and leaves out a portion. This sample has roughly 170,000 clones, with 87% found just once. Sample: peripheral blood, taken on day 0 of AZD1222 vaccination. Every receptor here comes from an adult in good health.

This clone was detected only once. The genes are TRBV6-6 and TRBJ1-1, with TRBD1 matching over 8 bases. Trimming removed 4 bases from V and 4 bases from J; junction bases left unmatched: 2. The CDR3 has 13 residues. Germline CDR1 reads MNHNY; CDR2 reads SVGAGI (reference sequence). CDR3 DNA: TGTGCCAGCAGTTCAACAGGGGGCACTGAAGCTTTCTTT. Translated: CASSSTGGTEAFF.

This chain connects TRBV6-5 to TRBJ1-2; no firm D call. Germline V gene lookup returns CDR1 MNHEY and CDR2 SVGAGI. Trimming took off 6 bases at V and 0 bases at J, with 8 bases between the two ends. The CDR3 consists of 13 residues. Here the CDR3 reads CASRVGPNYGYTF. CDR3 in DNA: TGTGCCAGCAGGGTGGGTCCTAACTATGGCTACACCTTC.

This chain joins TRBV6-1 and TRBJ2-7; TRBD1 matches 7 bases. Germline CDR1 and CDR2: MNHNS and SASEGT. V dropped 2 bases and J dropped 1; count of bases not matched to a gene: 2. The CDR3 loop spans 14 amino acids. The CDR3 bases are TGTGCCAGCAGTGAATGGGACAGATCCTACGAGCAGTACTTC. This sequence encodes CASSEWDRSYEQYF.

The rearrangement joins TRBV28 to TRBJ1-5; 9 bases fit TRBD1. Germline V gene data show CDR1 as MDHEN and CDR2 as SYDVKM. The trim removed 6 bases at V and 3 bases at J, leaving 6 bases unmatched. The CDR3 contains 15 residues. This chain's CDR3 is CASRSGQGNNQPQHF. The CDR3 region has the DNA TGTGCCAGCAGATCCGGACAGGGGAACAATCAGCCCCAGCATTTT. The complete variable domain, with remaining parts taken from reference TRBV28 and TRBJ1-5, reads DVKVTQSSRYLVKRTGEKVFLECVQDMDHENMFWYRQDPGLGLRLIYFSYDVKMKEKGDIPEGYSVSREKKERFSLILESASTNQTSMYLCASRSGQGNNQPQHFGDGTRLSIL.

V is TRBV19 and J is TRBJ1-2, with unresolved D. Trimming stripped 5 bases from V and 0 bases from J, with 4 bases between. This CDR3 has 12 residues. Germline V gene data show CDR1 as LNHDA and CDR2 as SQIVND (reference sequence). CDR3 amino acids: CASSPANYGYTF. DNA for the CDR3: TGTGCCAGTAGTCCAGCTAACTATGGCTACACCTTC.

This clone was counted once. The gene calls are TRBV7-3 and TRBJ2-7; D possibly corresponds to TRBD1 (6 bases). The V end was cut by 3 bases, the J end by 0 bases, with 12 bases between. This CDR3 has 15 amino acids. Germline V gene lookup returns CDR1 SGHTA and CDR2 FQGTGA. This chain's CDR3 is CASSLSGATSYEQYF. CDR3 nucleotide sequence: TGTGCCAGCAGCTTGTCAGGGGCGACCTCCTACGAGCAGTACTTC.

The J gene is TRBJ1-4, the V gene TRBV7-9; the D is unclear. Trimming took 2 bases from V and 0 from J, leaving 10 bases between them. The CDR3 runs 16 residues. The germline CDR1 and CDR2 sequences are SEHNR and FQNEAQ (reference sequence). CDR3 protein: CASSLSGGTTNEKLFF. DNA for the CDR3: TGTGCCAGCAGCTTATCTGGCGGAACAACTAATGAAAAACTGTTTTTT.

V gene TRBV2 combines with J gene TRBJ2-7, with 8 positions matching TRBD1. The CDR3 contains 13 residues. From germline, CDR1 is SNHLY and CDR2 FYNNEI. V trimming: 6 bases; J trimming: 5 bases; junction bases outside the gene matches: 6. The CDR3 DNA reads TGTGCCAGCAGCGGACAGGGATTTAACGAGCAGTACTTC. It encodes CASSGQGFNEQYF.

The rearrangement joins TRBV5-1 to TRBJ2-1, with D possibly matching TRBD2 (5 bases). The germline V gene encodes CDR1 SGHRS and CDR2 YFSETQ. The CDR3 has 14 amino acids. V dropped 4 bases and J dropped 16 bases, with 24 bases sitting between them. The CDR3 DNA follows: TGCGCCAGCAGCAGAGATCCGGACTGGGCGGTCCACTTCTTC. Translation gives CASSRDPDWAVHFF.

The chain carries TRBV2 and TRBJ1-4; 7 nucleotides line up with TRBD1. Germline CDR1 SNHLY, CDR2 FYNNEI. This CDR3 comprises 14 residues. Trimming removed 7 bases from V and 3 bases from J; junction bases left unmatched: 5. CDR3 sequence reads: CASTNRGANEKLFF. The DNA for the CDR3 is TGTGCCAGCACCAACAGGGGAGCTAATGAAAAACTGTTTTTT. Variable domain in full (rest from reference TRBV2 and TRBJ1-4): EPEVTQTPSHQVTQMGQEVILRCVPISNHLYFYWYRQILGQKVEFLVSFYNNEISEKSEIFDDQFSVERPDGSNFTLKIRSTKLEDSAMYFCASTNRGANEKLFFGSGTQLSVL.

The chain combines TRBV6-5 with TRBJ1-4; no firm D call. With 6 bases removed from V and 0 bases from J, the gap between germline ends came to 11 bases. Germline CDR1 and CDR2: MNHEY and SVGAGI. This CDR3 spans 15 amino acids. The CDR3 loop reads CASSPQTATNEKLFF. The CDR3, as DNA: TGTGCCAGCAGCCCCCAAACCGCAACTAATGAAAAACTGTTTTTT.

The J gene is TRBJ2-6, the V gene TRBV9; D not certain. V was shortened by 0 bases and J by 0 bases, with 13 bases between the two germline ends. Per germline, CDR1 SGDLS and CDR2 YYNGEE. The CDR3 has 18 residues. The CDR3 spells CASSVGLGFYSGANVLTF. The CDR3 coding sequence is TGTGCCAGCAGCGTAGGTTTAGGCTTTTACTCTGGGGCCAACGTCCTGACTTTC.

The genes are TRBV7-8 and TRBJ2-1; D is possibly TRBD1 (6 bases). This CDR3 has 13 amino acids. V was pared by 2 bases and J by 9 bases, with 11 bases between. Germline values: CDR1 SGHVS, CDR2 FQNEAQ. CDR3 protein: CASSLIGGGEQFF. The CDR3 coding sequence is TGTGCCAGCAGCTTAATTGGGGGCGGTGAGCAGTTCTTC. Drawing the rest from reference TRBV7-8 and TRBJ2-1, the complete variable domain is GAGVSQSPRYKVAKRGQDVALRCDPISGHVSLFWYQQALGQGPEFLTYFQNEAQLDKSGLPSDRFFAERPEGSVSTLKIQRTQQEDSAVYLCASSLIGGGEQFFGPGTRLTVL.

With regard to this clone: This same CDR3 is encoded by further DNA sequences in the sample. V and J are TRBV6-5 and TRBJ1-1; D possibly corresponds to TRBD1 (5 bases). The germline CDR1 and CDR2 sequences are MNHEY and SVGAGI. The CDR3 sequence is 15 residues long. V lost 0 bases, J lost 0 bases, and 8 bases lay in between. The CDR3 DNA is TGTGCCAGCAGTTACTCCGAGACAGTGAACACTGAAGCTTTCTTT. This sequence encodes CASSYSETVNTEAFF.

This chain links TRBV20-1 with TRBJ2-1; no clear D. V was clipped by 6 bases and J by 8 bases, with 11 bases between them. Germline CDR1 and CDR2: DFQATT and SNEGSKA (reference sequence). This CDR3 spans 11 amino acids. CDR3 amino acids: CSALGPYEQFF. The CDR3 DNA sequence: TGCAGTGCCCTAGGCCCATATGAGCAGTTCTTC.

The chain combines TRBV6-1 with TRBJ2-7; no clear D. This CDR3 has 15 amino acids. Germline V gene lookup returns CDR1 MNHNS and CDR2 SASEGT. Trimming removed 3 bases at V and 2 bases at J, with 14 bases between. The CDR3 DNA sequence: TGTGCCAGCAGTGACCGGCAGGTATCGGCCTACGAGCAGTACTTC. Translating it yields CASSDRQVSAYEQYF.

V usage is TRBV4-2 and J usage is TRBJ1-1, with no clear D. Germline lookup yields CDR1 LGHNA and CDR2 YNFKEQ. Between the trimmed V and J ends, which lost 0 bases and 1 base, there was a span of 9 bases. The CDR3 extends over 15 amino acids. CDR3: CASSQDRSENTEAFF. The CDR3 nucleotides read TGTGCCAGCAGCCAAGATCGGTCGGAGAACACTGAAGCTTTCTTT.